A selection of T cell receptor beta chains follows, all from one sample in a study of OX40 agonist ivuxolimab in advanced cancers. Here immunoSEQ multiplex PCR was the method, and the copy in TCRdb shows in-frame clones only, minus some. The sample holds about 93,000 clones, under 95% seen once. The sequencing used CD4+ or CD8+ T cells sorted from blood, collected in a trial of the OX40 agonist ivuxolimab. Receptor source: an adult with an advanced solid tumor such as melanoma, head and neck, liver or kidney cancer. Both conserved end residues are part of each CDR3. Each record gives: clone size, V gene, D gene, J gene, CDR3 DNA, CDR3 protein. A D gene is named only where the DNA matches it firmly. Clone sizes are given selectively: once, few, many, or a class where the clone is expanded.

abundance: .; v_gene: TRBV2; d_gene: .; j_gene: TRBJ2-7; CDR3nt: TGTGCCAGCAGCGGTAACGCGGGACAGTACTACGAGCAGTACTTC; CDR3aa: CASSGNAGQYYEQYF
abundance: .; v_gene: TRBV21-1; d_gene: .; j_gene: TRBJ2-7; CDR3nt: TGTGCCAGCAGCAAAAGTGACCCCCTCACGGGGGCTCTTTACGAGCAGTACTTC; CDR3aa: CASSKSDPLTGALYEQYF
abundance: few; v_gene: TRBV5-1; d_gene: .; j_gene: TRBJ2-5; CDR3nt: TGCGCCAGCAGCTTAGCAGCGGGTTCAGGGGAGACCCAGTACTTC; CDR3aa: CASSLAAGSGETQYF
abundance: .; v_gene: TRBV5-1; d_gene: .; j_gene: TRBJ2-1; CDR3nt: TGCGCCAGCAGCTTGACGGGTCCTACCTACAATGAGCAGTTCTTC; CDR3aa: CASSLTGPTYNEQFF
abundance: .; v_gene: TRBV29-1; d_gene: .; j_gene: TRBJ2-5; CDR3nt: TGCAGCGTTGATAGCAGACAAGAGACCCAGTACTTC; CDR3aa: CSVDSRQETQYF
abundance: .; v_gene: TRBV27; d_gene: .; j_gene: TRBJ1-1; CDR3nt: TGTGCCAGCAGTCGATGGGATGTGGATGAAGCTTTCTTT; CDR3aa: CASSRWDVDEAFF
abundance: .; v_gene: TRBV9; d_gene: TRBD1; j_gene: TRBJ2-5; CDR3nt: TGTGCCAGCAGCGTAGGGGTCCACATCAGGGGGCGAGGCAATGAAGAGACCCAGTACTTC; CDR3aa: CASSVGVHIRGRGNEETQYF
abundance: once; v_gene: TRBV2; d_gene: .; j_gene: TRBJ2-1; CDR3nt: TGTGCCAGCAGTGAAAGAACGGCCTACAATGAGCAGTTCTTC; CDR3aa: CASSERTAYNEQFF
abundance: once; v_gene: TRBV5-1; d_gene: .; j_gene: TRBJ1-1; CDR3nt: TGCGCCAGCAGCTTCTCAGGGGTTAGGACTGAAGCTTTCTTT; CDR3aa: CASSFSGVRTEAFF
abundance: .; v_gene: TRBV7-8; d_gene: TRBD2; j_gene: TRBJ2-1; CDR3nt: TGTGCCAGCAGCTTAGGGACTAGCGGTAACAATGAGCAGTTCTTC; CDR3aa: CASSLGTSGNNEQFF
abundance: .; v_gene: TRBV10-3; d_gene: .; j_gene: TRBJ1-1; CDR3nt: TGTGCCATCAGTGAGTCTCACACCTTTGTCTTT; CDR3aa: CAISESHTFVF
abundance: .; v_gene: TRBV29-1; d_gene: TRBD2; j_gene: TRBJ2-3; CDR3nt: TGCAGCGTTGAAGTGGGGGGGGCAGATACGCAGTATTTT; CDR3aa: CSVEVGGADTQYF
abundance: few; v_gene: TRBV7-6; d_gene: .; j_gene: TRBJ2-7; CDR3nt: TGTGCCAGCAGTCCAGCTAACTACGAGCAGTACTTC; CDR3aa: CASSPANYEQYF